One and the same sample provided the 2 T cell receptor beta chains below, sequenced in a study of response to subunit inactivated influenza vaccine. One entry per CDR3 protein, called by TCRdb with MiXCR from the RT-PCR reads. Here the sample spans 500,000 to 600,000 distinct CDR3 sequences, roughly 12% being singletons. The specimen comprised PBMCs from blood, sampled on the day of vaccination. The receptors derive from a man aged 50-60 years who received an inactivated influenza vaccine.

This clonotype showed up many times. The rearrangement links TRBV29-1 to TRBJ2-3; 7 positions match TRBD2. The CDR3 runs 15 residues. The germline V gene has CDR1 SQVTM and CDR2 ANQGSEA. The trim removed 8 bases at V and 6 bases at J, leaving 17 bases unmatched. The CDR3 loop is CSSTGTTDPGDTQYF. In DNA form, the CDR3 reads TGCAGCAGTACCGGGACTACCGACCCCGGGGATACGCAGTATTTT.

This clonotype was picked up a small number of times. The V gene is TRBV7-2, the J gene TRBJ1-3; the D is unclear. Per the germline V gene, CDR1 is SGHTA and CDR2 is FQGNSA. Trimming removed 7 bases at V and 0 bases at J, with 16 bases between. CDR3 length equals 16 residues. For the CDR3, the DNA is TGTGCCAGCACCAACCAAGACGGTAGCTCTGGAAACACCATATATTTT. This gives the protein CASTNQDGSSGNTIYF. Combining the CDR3 with reference TRBV7-2 and TRBJ1-3 gives the whole variable domain GAGVSQSPSNKVTEKGKDVELRCDPISGHTALYWYRQSLGQGLEFLIYFQGNSAPDKSGLPSDRFSAERTGGSVSTLTIQRTQQEDSAVYLCASTNQDGSSGNTIYFGEGSWLTVV.